This T cell receptor (beta chain) was recovered during a study of blood T cell repertoires in COVID-19. The wider study: Samples of COVID-19 (acute and convalescent) were obtained from the United States, Italy and Spain. PBMCs, B-cell-depleted T cells, or T cells were the source of the cDNA or gDNA that made up the material.

Two negative PCRs, clearance, or symptom resolution had been documented for recovered Cohort 3 donors. Germline CDR1 and CDR2: MDHEN and SYDVKM. Between the trimmed V and J ends, which lost 5 bases and 4 bases, there was a span of 9 bases. The CDR3 spans 12 residues. Per the original methods: Amplification from reference gene primers served as the basis for estimated nucleated cell counts. Repertoires were generated with immunoSEQ multiplex PCR, while TCRdb's copy carries only in-frame clones and drops some. V and J calls and clone size are as listed in that table; D and trimming were resolved from the DNA. This table has 250,000 to 350,000 clones, about 88% appearing once.

The sample was PBMCs or T cells enriched from blood (not recorded which). The rearrangement links TRBV28 to TRBJ2-7, with D uncertain. The TCR originated in a woman aged 50 to 60 who had recovered from COVID-19. The CDR3 nucleotides are TGTGCCAGCAGTCCAGAACGATACGAGCAGTACTTC. Amino acids: CASSPERYEQYF.